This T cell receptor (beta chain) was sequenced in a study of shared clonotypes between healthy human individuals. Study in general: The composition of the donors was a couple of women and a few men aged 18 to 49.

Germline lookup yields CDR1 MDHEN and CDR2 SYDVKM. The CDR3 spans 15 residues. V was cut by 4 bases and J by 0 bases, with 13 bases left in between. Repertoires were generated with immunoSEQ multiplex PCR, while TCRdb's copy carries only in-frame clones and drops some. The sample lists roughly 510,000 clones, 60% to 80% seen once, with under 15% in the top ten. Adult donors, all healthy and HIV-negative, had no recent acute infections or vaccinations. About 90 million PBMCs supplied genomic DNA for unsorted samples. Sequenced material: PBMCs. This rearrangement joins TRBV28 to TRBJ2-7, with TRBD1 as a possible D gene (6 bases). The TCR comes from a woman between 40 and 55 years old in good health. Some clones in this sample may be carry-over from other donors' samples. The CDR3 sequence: CASSSGQTASYEQYF. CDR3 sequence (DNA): TGTGCCAGCAGTTCAGGACAGACCGCCTCCTACGAGCAGTACTTC.